This TCR beta chain was profiled in a study of shared clonotypes between healthy human individuals (dated by TCRdb to 2020 to 2022). About the investigation overall: Three men and two women, aged 18 to 49 years, made up the cohort. Per donor, three plates each were used for CD4 naive and CD4 memory, two for CD8 naive, and one for CD8 memory. To estimate repertoire size and how much clonotype sharing occurs between individuals, the study deeply sequenced the blood TCR repertoires of about five healthy adults. To increase sequencing depth and limit assay-specific biases, different laboratories used diverse techniques to prepare libraries and sequence TCR repertoires. Between about 0.85 and 9.5 billion PBMCs per donor were obtained by leukapheresis.

Using the deep immunoSEQ assay, TCR CDR3 regions were amplified from genomic DNA by multiplex PCR. Extracted genomic DNA from each cell subset was distributed evenly across all wells of several immunoSEQ 96-well plates, and each plate was treated as a replicate. Each replicate PCR for sorted subsets received 200 ng genomic DNA, equal to roughly 30,000 T cell genomes. Purified libraries were quantified with a Qubit 3.0 fluorometer, sized on a Bioanalyzer 2100, and re-quantified with the KAPA Library Quantification kit. Each immunoSEQ 96-well plate was sequenced on its own single-read 150-cycle Illumina NextSeq 550 flow cell. The study's processing was this. Because the immunoSEQ output held only junctional sequences and lacked quality scores, the filtering could not match the filtering applied to full-length reads. Sequences were annotated with PyIR, a Python wrapper for IgBLAST v1.9, and V/J genes and CDR3 were assigned using IMGT germline references. Any read was removed if the V/J assignment was weak (E-value above 1e-6), the CDR3 was missing, or the read contained stop codons, out-of-frame junctions, or ambiguous translated residues. A V3J clonotype was defined by an identical inferred V gene, J gene, and CDR3 amino acid sequence. To compute the percentage overlap between repertoires, the number of shared unique clonotypes was divided by the size of the smaller repertoire. Repertoire richness was assessed with RTK rarefaction, the Chao1 estimator, and Recon v2.1 estimates of unobserved clonotypes. Generation probabilities were computed with OLGA for all TCRbeta clonotypes obtained by the gDNA method from a few donors. Not all clones reach the TCRdb copy of this immuneACCESS table, which keeps in-frame sequences only. Checked studies attribute under half of the gap to unresolved V genes and leave the rest unexplained. V and J calls and clone size are copied from that table; D and trimming were computed from the DNA. This sample lists about 2.3 million clones; 85% to 95% were detected once. About 0.36% of the sample is in the top ten clones.

General findings and caveats noted by the study authors: Only blood was sampled, and tissue TCR repertoires likely differ from those in blood. Around 5.4% of naive CD4, 3.5% of naive CD8, approximately 2.2% of memory CD4, and about 0.4% of memory CD8 clonotypes were shared across several donors. Pairwise subsampling indicated that sequencing depth was expected to affect the degree of clonotype sharing among donors. Naive subsets generally had larger estimated clonotype richness than memory subsets. Compared with non-shared clonotypes, the clonotypes found in all four sorted-subset donors had higher generation probabilities. The small number of donors limited the genetic and exposure-history diversity represented. Incomplete sequencing was indicated by rarefaction of sorted-subset datasets, despite the large sequencing depth.

Notes on this clone: Its specific antigen is unknown. The sample holds no much larger clone one base away, and base qualities are not on file.

Measured from the cysteine to the phenylalanine, the CDR3 is 16 residues long. Just CDR3 DNA is preserved here, 48 bases in frame from base 1. The trim is 5 bases for V and 1 base for J, with a gap of 16 bases between the germline ends. CDR1 and CDR2, per the germline V gene, are SGHNT and YENEEA. The donors were healthy, HIV-negative adults who had no recently reported acute infections or vaccinations. Only Caucasian adults living in Nashville, Tennessee, USA were represented among the donors. CD4+ T cells were enriched by magnetic negative selection, after which naive cells were positively selected on CD45RA and the negative fraction was taken as the memory subset. Blood was collected by leukapheresis, and PBMCs were isolated by Ficoll-Histopaque density gradient centrifugation and then cryopreserved in liquid nitrogen vapor phase. Analytical flow cytometry was used to check the purity and quantity of each magnetically sorted T cell population. Each sorted fraction had its genomic DNA isolated and then quantified by UV absorbance on a Nanodrop 2000c.

Sequenced input: naive CD4+ T cells from PBMCs. The cell subset or site tag for this specimen amounts to: CD45RA+ positively selected. This TCR derives from a young man in good health. Some clones in this sample may be carry-over from other donors' samples. The sequence links TRBV11-3 to TRBJ2-3, with the D gene not confidently named. CDR3 protein: CASSPTPSGGTDTQYF. The DNA sequence follows: TGTGCCAGCAGCCCGACTCCATCTGGAGGCACAGATACGCAGTATTTT.